These 19 T cell receptor beta chains were all obtained from the same sample, sequenced in a study of blood T cell repertoires in COVID-19. Clones were sequenced by immunoSEQ multiplex PCR, and TCRdb holds only the in-frame ones, with some missing. This table holds roughly 140,000 clones, around four fifths found once. The sample consisted of peripheral blood. All receptors derive from a woman of 80 years or more with acute or convalescent COVID-19.

The chain uses TRBV4-3 and TRBJ2-7, with a weak D call TRBD2 (5 bases). Germline-derived CDR1 and CDR2 are LGHNA and YSLEER. CDR3 length equals 18 residues. The ends were cut back, 1 base at V and 3 bases at J, with 22 bases in the middle. The CDR3: CASSQARVGPSGYYEQYF. The CDR3 DNA follows: TGCGCCAGCAGCCAAGCGCGGGTAGGACCCAGCGGTTACTACGAGCAGTACTTC.

The chain has TRBV30 and TRBJ1-5, with no clear D. Per the germline V gene, CDR1 is GTSNPN and CDR2 is SVGIG (reference sequence). V was shortened by 5 bases and J by 6 bases, with 14 bases between the two germline ends. The CDR3 consists of 13 residues. The CDR3 DNA follows: TGTGCCTGGGGGCGGTTTAATCGTCAGCCCCAGCATTTT. Translating gives CAWGRFNRQPQHF. Variable domain in full (rest from reference TRBV30 and TRBJ1-5): SQTIHQWPATLVQPVGSPLSLECTVEGTSNPNLYWYRQAAGRGLQLLFYSVGIGQISSEVPQNLSASRPQDRQFILSSKKLLLSDSGFYLCAWGRFNRQPQHFGDGTRLSIL.

This clone was seen a handful of times. V is TRBV5-1 and J is TRBJ2-3; 10 positions agree with TRBD2. V lost 3 bases to trimming and J lost 5 bases; unmatched junction nucleotides: 9. This CDR3 is built from 16 residues. CDR1 is SGHRS, CDR2 YFSETQ, per germline. DNA for the CDR3: TGCGCCAGCAGCTCATCTAGCGGGAGTGGTTTAGATACGCAGTATTTT. Protein product: CASSSSSGSGLDTQYF.

This clone was detected only a few times. This chain uses TRBV9 with TRBJ2-3; TRBD2 matches at 9 bases. CDR1 is SGDLS, CDR2 YYNGEE, per germline. Losses at the gene ends were 2 bases for V and 0 bases for J; bases not matched to a gene: 7. The CDR3 has 17 residues. In DNA form, the CDR3 reads TGTGCCAGCAGCGTGCAGGTGCTAGCGGGGAGCACAGATACGCAGTATTTT. It yields the protein CASSVQVLAGSTDTQYF.

This clone was seen a few times. The gene calls are TRBV6-2 or TRBV6-3 and TRBJ2-7; D gene ambiguous. The CDR3 has 12 amino acids. The V end was cut by 2 bases, the J end by 3 bases, with 5 bases between. The germline CDR1 and CDR2 sequences are MNHEY and SVGEGT. CDR3 sequence reads: CASSYINYEQYF. CDR3 nucleotide sequence: TGTGCCAGCAGTTACATAAACTACGAGCAGTACTTC.

This clone was recorded a few times. The chain uses TRBV29-1 and TRBJ1-1; D unresolved. The CDR3 extends over 14 amino acids. Germline loops: CDR1 SQVTM, CDR2 ANQGSEA. CDR3: CNRLGSRGNTEAFF. In DNA form, the CDR3 reads TGCAACCGACTCGGGTCTCGAGGGAACACTGAAGCTTTCTTT.

The V gene is TRBV30, the J gene TRBJ2-3, with 13 bases aligning to TRBD2. V was pared by 5 bases and J by 4 bases, with 6 bases of the junction left unmatched. Germline assignment: CDR1 GTSNPN and CDR2 SVGIG (reference sequence). The CDR3 sequence is 15 residues long. The CDR3 loop is CAWAAGLAGSDTQYF. The CDR3 nucleotides are TGTGCCTGGGCAGCGGGACTAGCGGGGTCAGATACGCAGTATTTT. The full variable domain, in which reference TRBV30 and TRBJ2-3 provide the parts outside the CDR3, is SQTIHQWPATLVQPVGSPLSLECTVEGTSNPNLYWYRQAAGRGLQLLFYSVGIGQISSEVPQNLSASRPQDRQFILSSKKLLLSDSGFYLCAWAAGLAGSDTQYFGPGTRLTVL.

The table lists this clone with a few counts. The chain links TRBV7-2 to TRBJ1-4; a weak D match, TRBD1 (5 bases). Germline-derived CDR1 and CDR2 are SGHTA and FQGNSA. The V and J ends lost 0 bases and 7 bases respectively, with 18 bases between them. The CDR3 covers 17 residues. The CDR3 region is CASSLAPPQGLGEKLFF. The CDR3 coding sequence is TGTGCCAGCAGCTTAGCGCCGCCCCAGGGTTTGGGTGAAAAACTGTTTTTT.

This sequence joins TRBV7-2 and TRBJ1-6; D may be TRBD1 (6 bases). The CDR3 loop spans 15 amino acids. V shed 4 bases and J shed 7 bases, with 14 bases lying between them. Germline V gene sequence: CDR1 SGHTA, CDR2 FQGNSA. CDR3 nucleotide sequence: TGTGCCAGCAGCTCCGGACAGCTACAAAATTCACCCCTCCACTTT. Its protein product is CASSSGQLQNSPLHF.

This rearrangement joins TRBV7-9 to TRBJ2-1; TRBD2 matches 7 bases. Germline V CDR1 and CDR2: SEHNR, FQNEAQ (reference sequence). This CDR3 is built from 15 residues. V was clipped by 3 bases and J by 1 base; unmatched bases: 3. The chain's CDR3 is CASSFREGSYNEQFF. CDR3 sequence (DNA): TGTGCCAGCAGCTTTAGGGAGGGGTCCTACAATGAGCAGTTCTTC.

The chain employs TRBV13 and TRBJ2-3, with 11 bases aligning to TRBD2. With 0 bases clipped from V and 4 bases from J, the junction kept 3 bases outside the gene matches. The germline gives CDR1 PRHDT, CDR2 FYEKMQ (reference sequence). CDR3 length: 16 residues. CDR3 nucleotide sequence: TGTGCCAGCAGCTTAGGCTTAGCGGGGGGGGCAGATACGCAGTATTTT. Amino acids: CASSLGLAGGADTQYF.

The chain recombines TRBV6-5 with TRBJ1-2; 7 bases line up with TRBD1. V shed 6 bases and J 4 bases; nucleotides not matched to a gene: 8. The CDR3 covers 14 residues. In germline, CDR1 is MNHEY, CDR2 SVGAGI. The CDR3 DNA reads as TGTGCCAGCAGCATCCGGGACAGTCGCTATGGCTACACCTTC. It yields the protein CASSIRDSRYGYTF.

CDR3 amino acids: CATSRAGASWSEKLFF. The CDR3 nucleotides read TGTGCCACCAGCAGAGCGGGTGCGTCTTGGAGCGAAAAACTGTTTTTT. This chain links TRBV15 with TRBJ1-4, with D hard to call. CDR3 length: 16 amino acids. Trimming left V 1 base short and J 8 bases short, with 17 bases between. Germline loops: CDR1 LNHNV, CDR2 YYDKDF (reference sequence). Variable domain in full (rest from reference TRBV15 and TRBJ1-4): DAMVIQNPRYQVTQFGKPVTLSCSQTLNHNVMYWYQQKSSQAPKLLFHYYDKDFNNEADTPDNFQSRRPNTSFCFLDIRSPGLGDTAMYLCATSRAGASWSEKLFFGSGTQLSVL.

The chain links TRBV7-2 to TRBJ2-3; 7 bases match TRBD2. The CDR3 extends over 14 amino acids. CDR1 and CDR2 from the germline V gene are SGHTA and FQGNSA. Germline trimming cut 7 bases from V and 3 bases from J; bases unmatched to any gene: 7. The CDR3 bases are TGTGCCAGCATCCTCGGGGGGAGGACAGATACGCAGTATTTT. It encodes CASILGGRTDTQYF.

The chain couples TRBV7-9 to TRBJ2-5; 8 positions agree with TRBD1. Germline assignment: CDR1 SEHNR and CDR2 FQNEAQ (reference sequence). The V segment lost 1 base and the J segment 1 base; nucleotides outside the gene matches: 5. The CDR3 is 16 amino acids. Here the CDR3 DNA reads TGTGCCAGCAGCTTAGAGGGCAGGGGGCGCCAAGAGACCCAGTACTTC. Amino acids: CASSLEGRGRQETQYF.

This clone was detected ten times or more. This CDR3 is CASSPQQGGEQYF. As DNA, the CDR3 is TGTGCCAGCAGCCCTCAACAGGGGGGAGAGCAGTACTTC. V is TRBV7-9 and J is TRBJ2-7; 8 bases map to TRBD1. Germline CDR1 reads SEHNR; CDR2 reads FQNEAQ (reference sequence). This CDR3 has 13 amino acids. The V gene end was trimmed by 5 bases and the J gene end by 7 bases; junction bases not matched to a gene: 7.

This clone was recorded a few times. The CDR3 here is CASSSGQGFLTYTF. The CDR3 bases are TGTGCCAGCAGCTCGGGACAGGGGTTTTTAACCTACACCTTC. The chain couples TRBV5-6 to TRBJ1-2, with 10 positions matching TRBD1. The CDR3 totals 14 residues. The V segment lost 3 bases and the J segment 10 bases; nucleotides outside the gene matches: 9. Germline CDR1 and CDR2: SGHDT and YYEEEE.

The CDR3 DNA reads TGCGCCAGCAGCTCCGGGACAGGGGATGGCGGGGAGCTGTTTTTT. Amino acids: CASSSGTGDGGELFF. This chain uses TRBV5-1 with TRBJ2-2; 10 bases match TRBD1. The V segment lost 3 bases and the J segment 7 bases; nucleotides outside the gene matches: 6. This CDR3 comprises 15 residues. The germline V gene has CDR1 SGHRS and CDR2 YFSETQ.

The chain carries TRBV15 and TRBJ1-4; 8 bases map to TRBD1. V shed 2 bases, J shed 6 bases, and the junction held 14 bases outside the gene matches. CDR1 is LNHNV and CDR2 is YYDKDF in the germline V gene (reference sequence). The CDR3 runs to 18 residues. The CDR3 sequence is CATSRLASGGVRDEKLFF. The CDR3 DNA reads TGTGCCACCAGCAGACTCGCCTCAGGGGGCGTACGGGATGAAAAACTGTTTTTT. The full variable domain, in which reference TRBV15 and TRBJ1-4 provide the parts outside the CDR3, is DAMVIQNPRYQVTQFGKPVTLSCSQTLNHNVMYWYQQKSSQAPKLLFHYYDKDFNNEADTPDNFQSRRPNTSFCFLDIRSPGLGDTAMYLCATSRLASGGVRDEKLFFGSGTQLSVL.